This TCR beta chain was profiled in a study of neoadjuvant anti-PD-1 for oral cavity cancer. The CDR3 length is 15 residues. V shed 7 bases and J shed 8 bases, with 22 bases lying between them. Germline V gene lookup returns CDR1 SGDLS and CDR2 YYNGEE. The data were produced by immunoSEQ multiplex PCR, yet TCRdb's version contains in-frame clones alone and is incomplete. Of 55,000 to 75,000 clones in the sample, less than 90% were seen once. Specified time point: after neoadjuvant nivolumab, at surgical resection. The specimen comprised PBMCs, sampled after nivolumab (anti-PD-1) treatment. V is TRBV9 and J is TRBJ2-1; D gene uncertain. The clonotype was recovered from a person aged 40 to 85 with oral cavity squamous cell carcinoma. The CDR3 nucleotides are TGTGCCAGCGGCAAATATCTCAGCCCCGGCTATGAGCAGTTCTTC. Its protein is CASGKYLSPGYEQFF. The complete variable domain, with remaining parts taken from reference TRBV9 and TRBJ2-1, reads DSGVTQTPKHLITATGQRVTLRCSPRSGDLSVYWYQQSLDQGLQFLIQYYNGEERAKGNILERFSAQQFPDLHSELNLSSLELGDSALYFCASGKYLSPGYEQFFGPGTRLTVL.